This TCR beta chain is drawn from a study of cytomegalovirus exposure and HLA in healthy donors. Broader study findings: Later work showed greater clonal expansion in HLA-associated TCR beta chains than in equally common others. In a later analysis, roughly 17,000 TCR beta sequences were associated with HLA alleles at 0.05 false discovery rate. In an earlier analysis, about 87% or about 30%: the productive usage of most TCR beta V segments.

It was with 60 Vbeta and 13 Jbeta primers that the PCR ran. Assay used: immunoSEQ multiplex PCR; TCRdb lists only in-frame clones, some missing. In the table there are around 280,000 clones, 70% to 90% of which are singletons. Comment on this clone: Its antigen is still unknown.

V lost 5 bases and J lost 6; bases outside the gene matches: 15. The CDR3 runs to 16 residues. Germline V lookup: CDR1 SGHRS, CDR2 YFSETQ. This clonotype was sampled from a woman younger than 35 in good health and CMV-seronegative. Sequenced: PBMCs. The V and J genes are TRBV5-1 and TRBJ2-5; 8 nucleotides line up with TRBD2. The CDR3 is CASSMAGGRGIKTQYF. The CDR3 DNA reads as TGCGCCAGCAGTATGGCGGGGGGCCGCGGGATAAAGACCCAGTACTTC. The full variable domain, completed using reference TRBV5-1 and TRBJ2-5, is KAGVTQTPRYLIKTRGQQVTLSCSPISGHRSVSWYQQTPGQGLQFLFEYFSETQRNKGNFPGRFSGRQFSNSRSEMNVSTLELGDSALYLCASSMAGGRGIKTQYFGPGTRLLVL.